The 3 T cell receptor beta chains below come from one sample, sequenced in a study of vaccination effects on CD4 cells after COVID-19. No antigen is known for these receptors. Culture lasted over 9 days before CD4+ T cell isolation. Sequencing was performed with immunoSEQ multiplex PCR; in TCRdb, only in-frame clones are kept and a portion is missing. Of some 36,000 clones detected, approximately 71% appear once; the ten largest clones hold 4% to 4.5%. Material: CD4+ T cells from PBMCs cultured without peptide, obtained before COVID-19 vaccination. Receptors originate from a human donor who received a COVID-19 vaccine.

This sequence joins TRBV7-6 and TRBJ2-5, with a weak D call TRBD1 (6 bases). Trimming left V 4 bases short and J 5 bases short, with 29 bases between. Germline values: CDR1 SGHVS, CDR2 FNYEAQ. The CDR3 totals 19 residues. CDR3 sequence: CASSSLAGTPRIGAETQYF. The CDR3 nucleotides read TGTGCCAGCAGCTCACTCGCCGGGACACCGAGGATAGGAGCGGAGACCCAGTACTTC.

This chain connects TRBV2 to TRBJ1-1; a weak D match, TRBD1 (6 bases). The CDR3 has 14 amino acids. The germline V and J ends were trimmed by 1 base and 3 bases, with 9 bases remaining between them. Per germline, CDR1 SNHLY and CDR2 FYNNEI. The CDR3 DNA is TGTGCCAGCAGTGAAGTGGGGGCGGACACTGAAGCTTTCTTT. Translated: CASSEVGADTEAFF.

This rearrangement joins TRBV12-5 to TRBJ1-1, with TRBD1 as a possible D gene (5 bases). CDR1 is LGHNT and CDR2 is FRNRAP in the germline V gene. Trimming removed 2 bases at V and 5 bases at J, with 12 bases between. The CDR3 is 14 residues long. The CDR3 bases are TGTGCTAGTGGTTTGCATGGGGGTGGAACTGAAGCTTTCTTT. This translates into CASGLHGGGTEAFF.